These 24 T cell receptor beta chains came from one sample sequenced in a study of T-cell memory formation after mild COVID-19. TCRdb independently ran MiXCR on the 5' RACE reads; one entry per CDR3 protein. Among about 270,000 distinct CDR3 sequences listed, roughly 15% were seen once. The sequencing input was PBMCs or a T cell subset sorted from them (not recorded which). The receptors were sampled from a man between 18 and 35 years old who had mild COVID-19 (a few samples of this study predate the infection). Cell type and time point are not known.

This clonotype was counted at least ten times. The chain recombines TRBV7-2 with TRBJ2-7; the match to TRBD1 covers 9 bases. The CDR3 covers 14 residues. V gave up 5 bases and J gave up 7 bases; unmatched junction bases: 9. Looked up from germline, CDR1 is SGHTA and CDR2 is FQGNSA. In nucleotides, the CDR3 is TGTGCCAGCAGCCGGGGACAGGGAGAGGGAGAGCAGTACTTC. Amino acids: CASSRGQGEGEQYF.

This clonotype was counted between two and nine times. CDR3 amino acids: CATSSWADTGELFF. The CDR3 nucleotides are TGTGCCACCAGCTCCTGGGCCGACACCGGGGAGCTGTTTTTT. The V gene is TRBV15, the J gene TRBJ2-2; D gene uncertain. CDR1 is LNHNV and CDR2 is YYDKDF in the germline V gene (reference sequence). CDR3 length equals 14 residues. The V gene lost 5 bases and the J gene lost 3 bases, with 10 bases spanning the gap.

CDR3 sequence: CASRRGDEQYF. As DNA, the CDR3 is TGTGCCAGCAGAAGGGGGGACGAGCAGTACTTC. The chain is built from TRBV6-2 or TRBV6-3 and TRBJ2-7; perhaps D is TRBD1 or TRBD2 (6 bases each). From germline, CDR1 is MNHEY and CDR2 SVGEGT. Trimming left V 6 bases short and J 5 bases short, with 8 bases between. This CDR3 has 11 residues.

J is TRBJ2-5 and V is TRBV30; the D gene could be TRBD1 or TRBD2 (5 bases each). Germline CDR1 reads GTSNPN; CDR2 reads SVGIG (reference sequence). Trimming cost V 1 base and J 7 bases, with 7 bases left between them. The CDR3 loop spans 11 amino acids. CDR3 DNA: TGTGCCTGGAGTGGAGGGGCGACCCAGTACTTC. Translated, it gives CAWSGGATQYF. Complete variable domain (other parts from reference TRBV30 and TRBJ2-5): SQTIHQWPATLVQPVGSPLSLECTVEGTSNPNLYWYRQAAGRGLQLLFYSVGIGQISSEVPQNLSASRPQDRQFILSSKKLLLSDSGFYLCAWSGGATQYFGPGTRLLVL.

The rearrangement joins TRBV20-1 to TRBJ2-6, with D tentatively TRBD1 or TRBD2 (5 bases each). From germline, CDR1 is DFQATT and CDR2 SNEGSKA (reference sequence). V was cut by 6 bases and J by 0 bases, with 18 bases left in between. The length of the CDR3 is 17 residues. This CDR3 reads CSATGTVLSSGANVLTF. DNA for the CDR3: TGCAGTGCGACCGGGACGGTCCTTAGCTCTGGGGCCAACGTCCTGACTTTC.

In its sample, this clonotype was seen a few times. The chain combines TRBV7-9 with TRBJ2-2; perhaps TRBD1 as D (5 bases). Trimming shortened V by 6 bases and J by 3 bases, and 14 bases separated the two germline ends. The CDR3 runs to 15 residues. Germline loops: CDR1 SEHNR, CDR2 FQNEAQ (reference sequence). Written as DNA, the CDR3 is TGTGCCAGCAGAGGGGCAGGCTCACACACCGGGGAGCTGTTTTTT. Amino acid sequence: CASRGAGSHTGELFF. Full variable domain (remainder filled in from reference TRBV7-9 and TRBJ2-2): DTGVSQNPRHKITKRGQNVTFRCDPISEHNRLYWYRQTLGQGPEFLTYFQNEAQLEKSRLLSDRFSAERPKGSFSTLEIQRTEQGDSAMYLCASRGAGSHTGELFFGEGSRLTVL.

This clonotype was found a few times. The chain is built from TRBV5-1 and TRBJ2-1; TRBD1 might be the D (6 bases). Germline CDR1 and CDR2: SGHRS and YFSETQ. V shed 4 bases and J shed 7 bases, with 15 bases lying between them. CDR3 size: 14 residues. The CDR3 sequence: CASSRGRGGNEQFF. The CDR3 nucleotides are TGCGCCAGCAGCAGGGGCAGGGGCGGGAATGAGCAGTTCTTC.

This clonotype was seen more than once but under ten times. This chain's CDR3 is CASSFSLSTHGDDRYEQYF. Written as DNA, the CDR3 is TGCGCCAGCAGCTTTAGTCTCTCTACTCACGGGGATGACCGCTACGAGCAGTACTTC. This chain joins TRBV5-1 and TRBJ2-7, with D perhaps matching TRBD2 (5 bases). V lost 2 bases and J 3 bases, leaving 27 bases between the germline ends. Germline V CDR1 and CDR2: SGHRS, YFSETQ. This CDR3 spans 19 amino acids.

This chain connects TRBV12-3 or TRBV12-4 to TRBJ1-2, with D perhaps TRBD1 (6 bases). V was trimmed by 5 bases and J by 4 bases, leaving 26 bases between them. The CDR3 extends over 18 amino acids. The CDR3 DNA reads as TGTGCCAGCAGTACCGAGGTACAGGGAAGACGTTCTGGCTATGGCTACACCTTC. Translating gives CASSTEVQGRRSGYGYTF.

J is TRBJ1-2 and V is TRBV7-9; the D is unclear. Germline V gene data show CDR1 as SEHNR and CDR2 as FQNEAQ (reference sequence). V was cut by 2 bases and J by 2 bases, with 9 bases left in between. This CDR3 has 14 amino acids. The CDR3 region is CASSLSSENYGYTF. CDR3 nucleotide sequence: TGTGCCAGCAGCTTATCCTCAGAGAACTATGGCTACACCTTC.

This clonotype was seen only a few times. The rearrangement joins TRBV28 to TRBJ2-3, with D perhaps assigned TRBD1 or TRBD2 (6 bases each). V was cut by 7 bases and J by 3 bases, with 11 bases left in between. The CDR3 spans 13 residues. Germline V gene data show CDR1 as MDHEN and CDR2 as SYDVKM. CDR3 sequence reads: CASKGGPTDTQYF. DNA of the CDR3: TGTGCCAGCAAAGGGGGGCCTACAGATACGCAGTATTTT. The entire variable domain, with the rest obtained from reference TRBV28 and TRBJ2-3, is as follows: DVKVTQSSRYLVKRTGEKVFLECVQDMDHENMFWYRQDPGLGLRLIYFSYDVKMKEKGDIPEGYSVSREKKERFSLILESASTNQTSMYLCASKGGPTDTQYFGPGTRLTVL.

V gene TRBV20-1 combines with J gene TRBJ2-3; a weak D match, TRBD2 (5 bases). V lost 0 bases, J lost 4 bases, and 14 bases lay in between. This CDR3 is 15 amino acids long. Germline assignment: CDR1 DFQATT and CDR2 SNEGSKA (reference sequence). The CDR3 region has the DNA TGCAGTGCTAGAGATGTCGGGATAGTGGCAGATACGCAGTATTTT. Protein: CSARDVGIVADTQYF.

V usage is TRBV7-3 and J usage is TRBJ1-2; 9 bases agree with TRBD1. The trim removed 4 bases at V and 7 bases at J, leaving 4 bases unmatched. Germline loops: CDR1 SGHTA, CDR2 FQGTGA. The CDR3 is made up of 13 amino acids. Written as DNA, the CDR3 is TGTGCCAGCAGCTCCCAACAGGGGGCTGGCTACACCTTC. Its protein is CASSSQQGAGYTF.

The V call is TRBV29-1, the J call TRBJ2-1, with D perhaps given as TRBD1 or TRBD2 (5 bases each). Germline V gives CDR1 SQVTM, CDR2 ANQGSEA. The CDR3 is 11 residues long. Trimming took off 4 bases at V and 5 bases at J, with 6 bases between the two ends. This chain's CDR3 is CSVVGDNEQFF. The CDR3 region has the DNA TGCAGCGTTGTGGGGGACAATGAGCAGTTCTTC.

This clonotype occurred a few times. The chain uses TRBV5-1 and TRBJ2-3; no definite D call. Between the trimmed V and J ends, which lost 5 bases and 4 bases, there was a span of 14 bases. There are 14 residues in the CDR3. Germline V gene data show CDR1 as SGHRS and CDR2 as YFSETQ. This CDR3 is CASRSRSPPDTQYF. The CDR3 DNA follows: TGCGCCAGCAGGAGTCGTAGCCCCCCAGATACGCAGTATTTT.

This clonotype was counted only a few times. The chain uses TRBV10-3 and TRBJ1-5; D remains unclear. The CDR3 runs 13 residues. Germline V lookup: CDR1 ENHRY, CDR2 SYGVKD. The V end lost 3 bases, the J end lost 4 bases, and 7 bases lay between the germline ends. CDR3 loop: CAISDRGNQPQHF. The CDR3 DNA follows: TGTGCCATCAGTGACCGGGGTAATCAGCCCCAGCATTTT.

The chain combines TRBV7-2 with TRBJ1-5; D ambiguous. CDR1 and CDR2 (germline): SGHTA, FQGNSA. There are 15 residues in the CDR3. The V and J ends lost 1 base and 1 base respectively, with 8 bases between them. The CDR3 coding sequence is TGTGCCAGCAGCTTAGTTGGCCAGAGCAATCAGCCCCAGCATTTT. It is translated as CASSLVGQSNQPQHF.

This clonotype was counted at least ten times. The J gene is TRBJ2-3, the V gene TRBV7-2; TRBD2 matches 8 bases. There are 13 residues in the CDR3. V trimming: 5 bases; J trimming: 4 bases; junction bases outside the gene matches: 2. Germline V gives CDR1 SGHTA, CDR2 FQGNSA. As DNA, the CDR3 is TGTGCCAGCAGCGCACTAGCGGCAGATACGCAGTATTTT. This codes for CASSALAADTQYF.

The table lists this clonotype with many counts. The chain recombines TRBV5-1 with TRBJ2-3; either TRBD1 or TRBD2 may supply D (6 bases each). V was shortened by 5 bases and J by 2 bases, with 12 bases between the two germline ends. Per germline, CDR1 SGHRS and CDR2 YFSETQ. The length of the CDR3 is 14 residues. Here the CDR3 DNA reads TGCGCCAGCAGGTATCGGGGGCTCACAGATACGCAGTATTTT. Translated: CASRYRGLTDTQYF.

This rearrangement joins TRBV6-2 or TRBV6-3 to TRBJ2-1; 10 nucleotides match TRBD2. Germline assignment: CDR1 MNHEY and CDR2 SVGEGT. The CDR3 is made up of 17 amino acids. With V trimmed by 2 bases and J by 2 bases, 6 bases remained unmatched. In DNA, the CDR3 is TGTGCCAGCAGTTACAGCGGGGGGGCAGGACCCTACAATGAGCAGTTCTTC. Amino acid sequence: CASSYSGGAGPYNEQFF.

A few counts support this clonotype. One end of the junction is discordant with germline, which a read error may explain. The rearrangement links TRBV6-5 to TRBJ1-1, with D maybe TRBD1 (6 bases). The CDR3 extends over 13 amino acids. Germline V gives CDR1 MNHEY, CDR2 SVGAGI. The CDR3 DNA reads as TGTGCCAGCAGTTTCAGGGGTAACACTGGAGCTTTCTTT. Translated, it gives CASSFRGNTGAFF.

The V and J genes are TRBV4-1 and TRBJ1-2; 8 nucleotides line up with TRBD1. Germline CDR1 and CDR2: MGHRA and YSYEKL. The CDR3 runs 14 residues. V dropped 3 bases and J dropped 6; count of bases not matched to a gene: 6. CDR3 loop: CASSQDRVSHGYTF. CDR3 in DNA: TGCGCCAGCAGCCAGGACAGGGTGAGCCATGGCTACACCTTC.

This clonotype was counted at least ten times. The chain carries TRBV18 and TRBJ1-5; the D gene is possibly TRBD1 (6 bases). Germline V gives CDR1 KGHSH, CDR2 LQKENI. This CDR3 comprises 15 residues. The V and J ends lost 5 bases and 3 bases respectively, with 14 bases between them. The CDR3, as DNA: TGTGCCAGCTCAACAAGCCCAGGGGACAATCAGCCCCAGCATTTT. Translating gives CASSTSPGDNQPQHF.

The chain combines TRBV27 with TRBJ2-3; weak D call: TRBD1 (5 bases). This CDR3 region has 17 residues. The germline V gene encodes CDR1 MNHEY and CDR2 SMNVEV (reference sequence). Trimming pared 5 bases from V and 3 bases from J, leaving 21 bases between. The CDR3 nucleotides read TGTGCCAGCAGTCGAAGATGGGGTGCCTACAGGACAGATACGCAGTATTTT. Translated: CASSRRWGAYRTDTQYF.